The rows below give T cell receptor beta chains drawn from one sample of a study of Graves' ophthalmopathy and Graves' hyperthyroidism. TCRdb re-analysed the multiplex PCR reads in MiXCR, keeping a single row per CDR3 protein. The data hold more than 1,000,000 distinct CDR3 sequences, with 36% observed a single time. Material: peripheral blood or thyroid tissue (not recorded which). The source of these receptors is an adult man with Graves' hyperthyroidism. Both conserved end residues are trimmed from each CDR3.

J gene	V gene	CDR3 protein
TRBJ1-2	TRBV20-1	SALSPNRAEGYT
TRBJ2-7	TRBV6-2/TRBV6-3	ASSSGGVIYEQY
TRBJ2-5	TRBV12-5	ASGLGASGRADETQY
TRBJ1-2	TRBV4-3	ASSQGGQGARGYT
TRBJ2-3	TRBV10-3	AISKDPVVSTDTQY
TRBJ1-2	TRBV6-6	ASRQDGVYGNYGYT
TRBJ1-2	TRBV7-6	ASSLEDRGIYGYT
TRBJ2-5	TRBV7-2	ASSLMWEETQY
TRBJ2-5	TRBV7-8	ASSLKGDQETQY
TRBJ2-5	TRBV5-4	AGGETQY
TRBJ1-1	TRBV7-9	ASRQTAGGNTKAF
TRBJ1-3	TRBV7-8	ASSASGPGGNTIY
TRBJ2-2	TRBV12-3/TRBV12-4	ASSPRTGGEGGELF
TRBJ1-4	TRBV6-5	ASSMGQPTNEKLF
TRBJ2-7	TRBV20-1	SATARGLYEQY
TRBJ1-2	TRBV5-6	ASSLTGQGPEGYT